A single T cell receptor (beta chain) is shown here with its context. The record originates from a study of blood T cell repertoires in COVID-19. The CDR3 consists of 13 residues. Germline V gene sequence: CDR1 SEHNR, CDR2 FQNEAQ (reference sequence). V dropped 5 bases and J dropped 1 base, with 8 bases sitting between them. Measured with immunoSEQ multiplex PCR; TCRdb has only the in-frame clones, and not every one. Of about 180,000 clones listed, approximately 83% are singletons. The receptor was derived from a human donor in a cohort sampled during active COVID-19. Sequencing was performed on peripheral blood. The chain links TRBV7-9 to TRBJ1-1; D is uncertain. The CDR3 coding sequence is TGTGCCAGCAGCGTTAATTCGAACACTGAAGCTTTCTTT. It encodes CASSVNSNTEAFF.